This T cell receptor (beta chain) came from a study of identical twins. Study outcomes and limitations: Twins showed weaker excess sharing in their beta out-of-frame sequences. Cord blood beta clonotypes that were abundant carried fewer insertions, and memory repertoires showed no such trend.

This clonotype has only a few counts. Its antigen is undetermined. A template switching step contributed a universal primer site, while unique molecular identifiers were present in the cDNA. From the 5' RACE reads, TCRdb called clonotypes with MiXCR, one entry per CDR3 protein. The profile shows a few hundred thousand distinct CDR3 sequences, nearly 10% of them singletons. Trimming removed 6 bases at V and 4 bases at J, with 9 bases between. CDR1 and CDR2 (germline): SNHLY, FYNNEI. The CDR3 has 12 residues. These data were likewise used in another study, on yellow fever vaccine responses in identical twins.

The rearrangement uses TRBV2 and TRBJ1-1; D unresolved. Sequences were obtained from PBMCs. The TCR sequence derives from a woman under 30 in good health. CDR3 sequence reads: CASRPSGTEAFF. The CDR3 DNA follows: TGTGCCAGCAGACCCTCGGGCACTGAAGCTTTCTTT.